Below, one T cell receptor beta chain is given with its context. Its antigen is unidentified. Multiplex PCR with BIOMED2 TRB-A/B primer pools amplified TRB rearrangements. TCRdb re-analysed the multiplex PCR reads in MiXCR, keeping a single row per CDR3 protein. The sample lists tens of thousands of distinct CDR3 sequences; about a third were seen once. V shed 4 bases and J shed 0 bases, with 10 bases lying between them. This CDR3 spans 14 amino acids. Germline loops: CDR1 SGHRS, CDR2 YFSETQ. These data belong to a study of T and B cells in COVID-19 patients. About the study: Peripheral blood came from COVID-19 patients with active infection or after recovery.

TRB was amplified from about 250-500 ng of blood genomic DNA. Study-level findings and limits: Patients with COVID-19 reportedly showed strongly skewed T cell receptor beta variable and joining gene usage. At recovery TRB diversity and richness exceeded healthy donors, after highly clonal active COVID-19 repertoires. Early severe-case samples and blood from mildly ill patients during symptoms were in short supply.

The chain couples TRBV5-1 to TRBJ2-5, with a tentative D call TRBD1 (6 bases). This receptor was identified in a human donor who had recovered from COVID-19. Sequenced material: blood. The CDR3 sequence: CASSARTDQETQYF. DNA for the CDR3: TGCGCCAGCAGCGCCAGGACAGACCAAGAGACCCAGTACTTC.